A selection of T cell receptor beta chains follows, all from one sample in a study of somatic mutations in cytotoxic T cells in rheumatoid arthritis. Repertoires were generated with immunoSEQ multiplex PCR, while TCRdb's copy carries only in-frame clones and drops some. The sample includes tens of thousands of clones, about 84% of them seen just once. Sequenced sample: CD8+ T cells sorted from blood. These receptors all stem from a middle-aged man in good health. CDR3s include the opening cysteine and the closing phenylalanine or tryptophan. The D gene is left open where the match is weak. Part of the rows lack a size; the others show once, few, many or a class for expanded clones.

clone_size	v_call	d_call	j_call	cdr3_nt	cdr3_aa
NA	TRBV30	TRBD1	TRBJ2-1	TGTGCCTGGAGTCGTGGACAGGGTAGCTCCTACAATGAGCAGTTCTTC	CAWSRGQGSSYNEQFF
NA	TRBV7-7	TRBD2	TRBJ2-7	TGTGCCAGCAGCTCACTAGCGGGAGGGGACTACGAGCAGTACTTC	CASSSLAGGDYEQYF
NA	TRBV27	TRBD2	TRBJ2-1	TGTGCCAGCAGTTTATCTACTAGCGGCTACAATGAGCAGTTCTTC	CASSLSTSGYNEQFF
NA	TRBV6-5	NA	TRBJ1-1	TGTGCCCCCCAGGCGGGGGGGGTAACTGAAGCTTTCTTT	CAPQAGGVTEAFF
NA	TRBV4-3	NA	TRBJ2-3	TGCGCCAGCAGCCCGGGACCCAGCCGAGATACGCAGTATTTT	CASSPGPSRDTQYF
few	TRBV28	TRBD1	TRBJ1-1	TGTGCCAGCAGTTCGGGGGACAGAGAGCCCTCCTGGGCTTTCTTT	CASSSGDREPSWAFF
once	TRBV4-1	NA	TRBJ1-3	TGCGCCAGCAGTCAAGGGCCGAGGGGCTCTGGAAACACCATATATTTT	CASSQGPRGSGNTIYF
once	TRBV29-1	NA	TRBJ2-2	TGCAGCGTTTCTCTGGGCACCGGGGAGCTGTTTTTT	CSVSLGTGELFF
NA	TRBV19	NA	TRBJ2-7	TGTGCCAGTAGTATTGATTTGCCGGGTAGCTCCTACGAGCAGTACTTC	CASSIDLPGSSYEQYF
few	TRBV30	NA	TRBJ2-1	TGTGCCTGGAGCGATCTCCAGGGGCCGCAACACAATGAGCAGTTCTTC	CAWSDLQGPQHNEQFF
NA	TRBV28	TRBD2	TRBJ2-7	TGTGCCAGCAGTCCCTGGACTAGCGGATACGAGCAGTACTTC	CASSPWTSGYEQYF
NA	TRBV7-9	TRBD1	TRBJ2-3	TGTGCCAGCAGCTTAGCTTGGACAGGGACCACAGATACGCAGTATTTT	CASSLAWTGTTDTQYF
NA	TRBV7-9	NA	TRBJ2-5	TGTGCCAGCAGCTTCCCCCCGACAGTTGTGAAGTCGACCCAGTACTTC	CASSFPPTVVKSTQYF
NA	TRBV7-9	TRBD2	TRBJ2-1	TGTGCCAGCAGCTTAGGGGTCGGACTAGCGCCCCTAGGGAGTGAGCAGTTCTTC	CASSLGVGLAPLGSEQFF
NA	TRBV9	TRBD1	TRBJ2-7	TGTGCCAGCAGCGCCGGGACAGGGGACGAGCAGTACTTC	CASSAGTGDEQYF
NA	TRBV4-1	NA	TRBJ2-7	TGCGCCAGCAGCCAGGTGGGGAGGCACGAGCAGTACTTC	CASSQVGRHEQYF
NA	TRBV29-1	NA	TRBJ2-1	TGCAGCGGCTTTACAGGGTACGCCTACAATGAGCAGTTCTTC	CSGFTGYAYNEQFF
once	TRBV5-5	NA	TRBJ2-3	TGTGCCAGCAGCTTCCGGGGCAGGGAAACAGATACGCAGTATTTT	CASSFRGRETDTQYF
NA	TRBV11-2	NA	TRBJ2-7	TGTGCCAGCAGCTTAGTTGGGCAAGACTACGAGCAGTACTTC	CASSLVGQDYEQYF
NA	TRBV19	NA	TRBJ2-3	TGTGCCAGTAGTCTAAGGGCCCGCACAGATACGCAGTATTTT	CASSLRARTDTQYF
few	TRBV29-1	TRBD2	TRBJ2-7	TGCAGCGTTGAAGATCGAGGACTAGCGGGAGGGCAGAGCTCCTACGAGCAGTACTTC	CSVEDRGLAGGQSSYEQYF
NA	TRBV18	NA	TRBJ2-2	TGTGCCAGCACCCAGGGCGGGAACACCGGGGAGCTGTTTTTT	CASTQGGNTGELFF
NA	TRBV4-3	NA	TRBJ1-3	TGCGCCAGCAGCCAAGGTCAGGGGACAGGAAACACCATATATTTT	CASSQGQGTGNTIYF
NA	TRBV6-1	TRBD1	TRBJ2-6	TGTGCCAGCAGTGGTTCAACACAGGGGGCTGAACTCCCTGGGGCCAACGTCCTGACTTTC	CASSGSTQGAELPGANVLTF
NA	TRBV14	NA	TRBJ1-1	TGTGCCAGCAGCAATCGGGACGGACAGAACACTGAAGCTTTCTTT	CASSNRDGQNTEAFF
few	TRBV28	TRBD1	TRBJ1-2	TGTGCCAGCAGGGACCTGACAGGGAGCGGTGGCTACACCTTC	CASRDLTGSGGYTF
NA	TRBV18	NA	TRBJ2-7	TGTGCCAGCTCACCACAGGGGAGGACCAGTTCCTACGAGCAGTACTTC	CASSPQGRTSSYEQYF
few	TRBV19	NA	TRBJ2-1	TGTGCCAGCCAAAATAGTGGCTACAATGAGCAGTTCTTC	CASQNSGYNEQFF
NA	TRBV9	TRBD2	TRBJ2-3	TGTGCCAGCAGCGGGCCGGGACTAGCGGCATCCCTCGCGCAGTATTTT	CASSGPGLAASLAQYF
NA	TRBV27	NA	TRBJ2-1	TGTGCCAGCAGTTTATTACGAGCGGGTTACTCCTACAATGAGCAGTTCTTC	CASSLLRAGYSYNEQFF
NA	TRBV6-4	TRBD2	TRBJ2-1	TGTGCCAGCAGCCGGACTAGCAGCCATGAGCAGTTCTTC	CASSRTSSHEQFF
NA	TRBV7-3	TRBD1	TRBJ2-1	TGTGCCAGCAGCTTAGGGGACAGCTCCTACAATGAGCAGTTCTTC	CASSLGDSSYNEQFF
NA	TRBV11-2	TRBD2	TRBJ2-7	TGTGCCAGCAGCTTAGCTAGCGGGAGCTACGAGCAGTACTTC	CASSLASGSYEQYF
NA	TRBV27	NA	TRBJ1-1	TGTGCCAGCAGACTCGCCGGGACGGGAATGAACACTGAAGCTTTCTTT	CASRLAGTGMNTEAFF
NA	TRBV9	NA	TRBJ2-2	TGTGCCAGCAGCCCCCCGGGACACATGAACACCGGGGAGCTGTTTTTT	CASSPPGHMNTGELFF
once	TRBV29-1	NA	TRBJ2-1	TGCAGCGTTGAAGGAGGTGACAATGAGCAGTTCTTC	CSVEGGDNEQFF
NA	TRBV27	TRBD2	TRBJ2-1	TGTGCCAGCAGTTTATTTGCTAGCGGGAGCTCCAATGAGCAGTTCTTC	CASSLFASGSSNEQFF
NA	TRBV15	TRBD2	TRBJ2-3	TGTGCCACCAGCGGGAGGCTAGCGGGCACAGATACGCAGTATTTT	CATSGRLAGTDTQYF
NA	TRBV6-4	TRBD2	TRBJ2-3	TGTGCCAGCAGTGATTCTAGCGGGACCACAGATACGCAGTATTTT	CASSDSSGTTDTQYF
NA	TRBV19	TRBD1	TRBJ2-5	TGTGCCAGTAGTTTCACGGGACAGGGAGCCCAAGAGACCCAGTACTTC	CASSFTGQGAQETQYF
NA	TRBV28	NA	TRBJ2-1	TGTGCCAGCAGTCTCTCGGTCGGACTCAGTGTGGGCAATGAGCAGTTCTTC	CASSLSVGLSVGNEQFF
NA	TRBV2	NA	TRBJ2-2	TGTGCCAGCAGGACACCGACCGGGGAGCTGTTTTTT	CASRTPTGELFF
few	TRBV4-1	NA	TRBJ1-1	TGCGCCAGCAGCCCGCTGGGACTTAGGAACACTGAAGCTTTCTTT	CASSPLGLRNTEAFF
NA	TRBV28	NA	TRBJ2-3	TGTGCCAGCAGGCCCAGCCTTTTCGATACAGCGTACACAGATACGCAGTATTTT	CASRPSLFDTAYTDTQYF
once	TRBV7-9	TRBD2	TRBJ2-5	TGTGCCAGCAGCCGGACTAGTCGCCAAGAGACCCAGTACTTC	CASSRTSRQETQYF
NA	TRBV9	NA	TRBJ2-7	TGTGCCAGCAGCGTAGATCCGGCTAACCCGCTCCGGGAGCAGTACTTC	CASSVDPANPLREQYF
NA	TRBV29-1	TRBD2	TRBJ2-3	TGCAGCGTCGGGACTAGCCCAGATACGCAGTATTTT	CSVGTSPDTQYF
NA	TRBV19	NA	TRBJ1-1	TGTGCCAGTAGTATTCTGGGGACGGCTGAAGCTTTCTTT	CASSILGTAEAFF
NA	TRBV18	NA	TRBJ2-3	TGTGCCAGCTCACATCCGGTTAACACAGATACGCAGTATTTT	CASSHPVNTDTQYF
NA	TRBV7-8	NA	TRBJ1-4	TGTGCCAGCAGCGTCTTGGGGACGGGATTTAATGAAAAACTGTTTTTT	CASSVLGTGFNEKLFF
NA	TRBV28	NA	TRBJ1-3	TGTGCCAGCAGTTTTTCTGGAAACACCATATATTTT	CASSFSGNTIYF
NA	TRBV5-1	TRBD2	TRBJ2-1	TGCGCCAGCAGCTGGCTTAGCGGGAGGGAAAACAATGAGCAGTTCTTC	CASSWLSGRENNEQFF
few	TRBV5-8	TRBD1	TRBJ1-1	TGTGCCAGCAGCTATGCCGGGACAGTGAACACTGAAGCTTTCTTT	CASSYAGTVNTEAFF
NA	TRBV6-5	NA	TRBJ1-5	TGTGCCAGCAGTTACTCGGGTGGCTTTGCGGGGGAGCCCCAGCATTTT	CASSYSGGFAGEPQHF
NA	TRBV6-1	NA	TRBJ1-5	TGTGCCAGCAGTGAAGCGGCCGGGGATGGGGGTCAGCCCCAGCATTTT	CASSEAAGDGGQPQHF